A selection of T cell receptor beta chains follows, all from one sample in a study of T cells in Graves' hyperthyroidism and ophthalmopathy. Via MiXCR, TCRdb re-called the multiplex PCR reads, giving one row per CDR3 protein. The repertoire has some 600,000 distinct CDR3 sequences, about 15% of them found once; the top ten carry under 7%. The sample consisted of blood. Receptors were obtained from a woman aged 25 to 39 with Graves' hyperthyroidism that later progressed to Graves' ophthalmopathy. Each CDR3 is given with its conserved first and last residue. Fields, in order: CDR3 length, J gene, V gene, clone size, D gene, CDR3 DNA, CDR3 protein. D genes are given only for firm matches. Expanded clones are given a class, and other clones once, few, many or no size at all.

14 | TRBJ1-2 | TRBV11-2 | many | NA | TGTGCCAGCAGCCCTGGGGACCGAAGCTATGGCTACACCTTC | CASSPGDRSYGYTF
12 | TRBJ1-2 | TRBV29-1 | many | NA | TGCAGCGTCCCTACAGGGAAGGATGGCTACACCTTC | CSVPTGKDGYTF
19 | TRBJ1-1 | TRBV11-3 | few | NA | TGTGCCAGCAGCTTACCAATCACAGGACCGGTCTCGATGAACACTGAAGCTTTCTTT | CASSLPITGPVSMNTEAFF
15 | TRBJ2-5 | TRBV6-5 | NA | NA | TGTGCCAGCAGTTACAGTCTGACCAGTGGAGAGACCCAGTACTTC | CASSYSLTSGETQYF
15 | TRBJ2-3 | TRBV20-1 | many | NA | TGCAGTGCTAGAGATGGGACCGTTTTGGCGGATACGCAGTATTTT | CSARDGTVLADTQYF
14 | TRBJ1-6 | TRBV24-1 | many | NA | TGTGCCACCAGTGTAGCCGGACGTTGGATACCCCTCCACTTT | CATSVAGRWIPLHF
13 | TRBJ2-1 | TRBV2 | many | TRBD2 | TGTGCCAGCAGTGAAACCCATGGGGGGGGGGAGTTCTTC | CASSETHGGGEFF
16 | TRBJ1-4 | TRBV4-1 | NA | NA | TGCGCCAGCAGCCAAAATCCCGGAATCGGGGGTGAAAAACTGTTTTTT | CASSQNPGIGGEKLFF
16 | TRBJ2-3 | TRBV10-3 | many | TRBD2 | TGTGCCATCAGTGGGCCGAGCGGGAGGGCAGCAGATACGCAGTATTTT | CAISGPSGRAADTQYF
15 | TRBJ2-1 | TRBV19 | many | NA | TGTGCCAGTAGTATACAGCGGACCTCCTACAATGAGCAGTTCTTC | CASSIQRTSYNEQFF
14 | TRBJ2-7 | TRBV27 | many | NA | TGTGCCAGCAGTTCTCCAATGAGGTCCTACGAGCAGTACTTC | CASSSPMRSYEQYF
12 | TRBJ1-6 | TRBV20-1 | many | NA | TGCAGTGCTAGTTGGGCAGAAGGGCCCCTCCACTTT | CSASWAEGPLHF
12 | TRBJ2-3 | TRBV7-2 | many | NA | TGTGCCAGCAGCCCGGAGGCCGGGACGCAGTATTTT | CASSPEAGTQYF
14 | TRBJ2-3 | TRBV9 | NA | NA | TGTGCCAGCAGCCCCTCCAGTAACACAGATACGCAGTATTTT | CASSPSSNTDTQYF
15 | TRBJ2-4 | TRBV19 | NA | NA | TGTGCCAGTAGTATCAACAGCGCAGGCAAAAACATTCAGTACTTC | CASSINSAGKNIQYF
17 | TRBJ1-2 | TRBV19 | NA | NA | TGTGCCAGTAGTATCCCTGGACATTTACTCTACAACTATGGCTACACCTTC | CASSIPGHLLYNYGYTF
14 | TRBJ2-7 | TRBV20-1 | few | TRBD2 | TGCAGTGCTAGTGCTAGCGGGAGCTCCTACGAGCAGTACTTC | CSASASGSSYEQYF
15 | TRBJ1-1 | TRBV3-1 | many | NA | TGTGCCAGCAGCCAAGACGGGGTTAGGGACACTGAAGCTTTCTTT | CASSQDGVRDTEAFF
14 | TRBJ2-5 | TRBV27 | many | NA | TGTGCCAGCAGTTTCTCACAGACCCAAGAGACCCAGTACTTC | CASSFSQTQETQYF
13 | TRBJ1-6 | TRBV2 | many | NA | TGTGCCAGCATTGGGAGGGAAACTTCACCCCTCCACTTT | CASIGRETSPLHF
18 | TRBJ2-3 | TRBV6-5 | NA | TRBD1 | TGTGCCAGCAGTTACTCCCCATCCCCAGGACAGGGGTCAGATACGCAGTATTTT | CASSYSPSPGQGSDTQYF
13 | TRBJ2-7 | TRBV6-1 | few | NA | TGTGCCAGCAGCGATAAGACCGAGTACGAGCAGTACTTC | CASSDKTEYEQYF
16 | TRBJ2-7 | TRBV7-2 | NA | TRBD1 | TGTGCCAGCAGCCTCAGGACAGGGGGCTCTATCTACGAGCAGTACTTC | CASSLRTGGSIYEQYF
11 | TRBJ2-3 | TRBV3-1 | NA | NA | TGTGCCAGCAGCCGGGACTATACGCAGTATTTT | CASSRDYTQYF
13 | TRBJ2-1 | TRBV6-2/TRBV6-3 | NA | NA | TGTGCCAGCAGTTACTCGACGGCCTACAATCCGTTCTTC | CASSYSTAYNPFF
11 | TRBJ2-7 | TRBV28 | many | NA | TGTGCCAGCAGCTGGGAGTACGAGCAGTACTTC | CASSWEYEQYF
19 | TRBJ1-1 | TRBV14 | few | TRBD1 | TGTGCCAGCAGCCAGGACCGAACAGGGGCAACGGGGTGGAACACTGAAGCTTTCTTT | CASSQDRTGATGWNTEAFF
16 | TRBJ2-2 | TRBV5-1 | NA | TRBD1 | TGCGCCAGCAGTCGGGACGGACAGGGGGGGACCGGGGAGCTGTTTTTT | CASSRDGQGGTGELFF
14 | TRBJ2-7 | TRBV7-2 | many | NA | TGTGCCAGCAGCTTAGGGGGGGTAGCCTACGAGCAGTACTTC | CASSLGGVAYEQYF
12 | TRBJ2-3 | TRBV29-1 | many | NA | TGCAGCGATGGACCCGGCACAGATACGCAGTATTTT | CSDGPGTDTQYF
15 | TRBJ2-1 | TRBV19 | few | NA | TGTGCCAGTAAATTCAAGATAGACTCCTACAATGAGCAGTTCTTC | CASKFKIDSYNEQFF
13 | TRBJ2-1 | TRBV18 | many | TRBD2 | TGTGCCAGCTCACCAGGGCGGGAGAATGAGCAGTTCTTC | CASSPGRENEQFF
15 | TRBJ2-7 | TRBV3-1 | once | TRBD1 | TGTGCCAGCAGCCAAAAGGGGACAGGGACGGGGGAGCAGTACTTC | CASSQKGTGTGEQYF
13 | TRBJ1-1 | TRBV5-4 | few | NA | TGTGCCAGCAATACCCCAGGAAGGGTTGAAGCTTTCTTT | CASNTPGRVEAFF
13 | TRBJ2-5 | TRBV20-1 | many | NA | TGCAGTGCTCCAGGTGGGGGCCAAGAGACCCAGTACTTC | CSAPGGGQETQYF
14 | TRBJ2-7 | TRBV20-1 | many | NA | TGCAGTGCTAGAGTAGGGGGGCGATCCTACGAGCAGTACTTC | CSARVGGRSYEQYF
16 | TRBJ2-7 | TRBV6-5 | NA | NA | TGTGCCAGCAGTTACGATACAGAGTCAAGCTCCTACGAGCAGTACTTC | CASSYDTESSSYEQYF
16 | TRBJ2-1 | TRBV4-1 | many | NA | TGCGCCAGCAGCCAAGATGGCAGCAGCTTCTACAATGAGCAGTTCTTC | CASSQDGSSFYNEQFF
15 | TRBJ2-1 | TRBV27 | many | TRBD1 | TGTGCCAGCAGTTCAGGAGGACAGGGGGCGGTTGAGCAGTTCTTC | CASSSGGQGAVEQFF
13 | TRBJ1-1 | TRBV11-2 | many | NA | TGTGCCAGCAGCACGTGGACAGCCCCTGAAGCTTTCTTT | CASSTWTAPEAFF
14 | TRBJ1-1 | TRBV9 | NA | NA | TGTGCCAGCAGCGTAGTAGTTGGGGACACTGAAGCTTTCTTT | CASSVVVGDTEAFF
12 | TRBJ1-5 | TRBV7-9 | many | NA | TGTGCCAGCAGTTTAGATGGGCAGCCCCAGCATTTT | CASSLDGQPQHF
18 | TRBJ2-1 | TRBV5-1 | few | NA | TGCGCCAGCAGCTTGGAGGGGGGAGGCCGTGATTGGGACAATGAGCAGTTCTTC | CASSLEGGGRDWDNEQFF
16 | TRBJ2-3 | TRBV24-1 | many | TRBD1 | TGTGCCACCAAGTCAGCCGGGACAGGGGATCCAGATACGCAGTATTTT | CATKSAGTGDPDTQYF
12 | TRBJ2-3 | TRBV7-9 | many | NA | TGTGCCAGCAGCATCTCGACAGATACGCAGTATTTT | CASSISTDTQYF
16 | TRBJ2-7 | TRBV3-1 | NA | NA | TGTGCCAGCAGCCAAGATCAGTTCAGCCGAGGCTACGAGCAGTACTTC | CASSQDQFSRGYEQYF
16 | TRBJ2-5 | TRBV27 | NA | TRBD1 | TGTGCCAGCAGTCCTAGGACCGGGACAGGAGAAGAGACCCAGTACTTC | CASSPRTGTGEETQYF